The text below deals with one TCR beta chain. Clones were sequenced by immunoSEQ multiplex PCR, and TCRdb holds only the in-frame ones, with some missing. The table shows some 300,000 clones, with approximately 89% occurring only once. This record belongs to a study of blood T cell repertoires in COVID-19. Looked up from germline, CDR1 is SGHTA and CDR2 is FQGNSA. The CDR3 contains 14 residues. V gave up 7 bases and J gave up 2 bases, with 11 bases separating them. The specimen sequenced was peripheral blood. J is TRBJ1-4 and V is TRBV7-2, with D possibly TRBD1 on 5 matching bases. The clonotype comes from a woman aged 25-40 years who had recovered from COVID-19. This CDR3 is CASTGFMTNEKLFF. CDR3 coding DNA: TGTGCCAGCACAGGGTTTATGACTAATGAAAAACTGTTTTTT.